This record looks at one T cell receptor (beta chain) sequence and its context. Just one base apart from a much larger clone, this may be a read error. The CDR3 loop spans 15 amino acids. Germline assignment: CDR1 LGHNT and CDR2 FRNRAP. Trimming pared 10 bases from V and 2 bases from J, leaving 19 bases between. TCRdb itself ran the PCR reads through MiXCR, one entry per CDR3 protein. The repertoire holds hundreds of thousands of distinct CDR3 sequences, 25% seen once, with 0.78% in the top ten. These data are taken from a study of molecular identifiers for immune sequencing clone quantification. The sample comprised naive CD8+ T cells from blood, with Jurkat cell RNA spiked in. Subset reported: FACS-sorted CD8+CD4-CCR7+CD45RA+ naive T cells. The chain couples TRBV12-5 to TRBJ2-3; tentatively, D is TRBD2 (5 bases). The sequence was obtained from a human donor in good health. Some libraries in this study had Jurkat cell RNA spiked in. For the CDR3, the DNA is TGTGCTACCTCCGGGGTACTTCAGGACACAGATACGCAGTATTTT. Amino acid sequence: CATSGVLQDTDTQYF.